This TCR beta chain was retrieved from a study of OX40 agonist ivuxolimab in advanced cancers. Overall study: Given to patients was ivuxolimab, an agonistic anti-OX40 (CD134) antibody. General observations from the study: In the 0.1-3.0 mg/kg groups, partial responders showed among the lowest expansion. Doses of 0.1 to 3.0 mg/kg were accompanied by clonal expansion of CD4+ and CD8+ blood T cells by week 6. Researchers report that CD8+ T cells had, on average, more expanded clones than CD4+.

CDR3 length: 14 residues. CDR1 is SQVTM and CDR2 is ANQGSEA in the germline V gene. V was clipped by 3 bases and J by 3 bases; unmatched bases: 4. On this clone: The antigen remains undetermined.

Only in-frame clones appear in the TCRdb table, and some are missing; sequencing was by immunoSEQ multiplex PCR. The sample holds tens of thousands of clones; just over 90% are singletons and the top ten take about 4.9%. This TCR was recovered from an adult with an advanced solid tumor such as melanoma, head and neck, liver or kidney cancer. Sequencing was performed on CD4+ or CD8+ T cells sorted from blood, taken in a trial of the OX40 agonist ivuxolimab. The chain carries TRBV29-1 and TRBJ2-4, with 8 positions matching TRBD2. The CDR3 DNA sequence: TGCAGCGTTGAGCGGGGGGACGGCAAAAACATTCAGTACTTC. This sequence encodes CSVERGDGKNIQYF.